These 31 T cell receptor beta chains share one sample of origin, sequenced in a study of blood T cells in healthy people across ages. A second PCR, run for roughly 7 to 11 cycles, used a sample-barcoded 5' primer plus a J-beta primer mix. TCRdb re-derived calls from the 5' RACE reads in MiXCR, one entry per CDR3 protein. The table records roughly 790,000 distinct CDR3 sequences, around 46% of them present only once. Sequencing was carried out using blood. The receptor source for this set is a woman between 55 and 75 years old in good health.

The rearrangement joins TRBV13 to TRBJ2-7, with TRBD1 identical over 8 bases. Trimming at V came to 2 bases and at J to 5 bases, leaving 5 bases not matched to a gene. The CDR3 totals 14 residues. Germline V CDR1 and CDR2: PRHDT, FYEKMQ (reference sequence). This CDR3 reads CASSLQGAGNEQYF. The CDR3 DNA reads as TGTGCCAGCAGCTTACAGGGGGCAGGCAACGAGCAGTACTTC.

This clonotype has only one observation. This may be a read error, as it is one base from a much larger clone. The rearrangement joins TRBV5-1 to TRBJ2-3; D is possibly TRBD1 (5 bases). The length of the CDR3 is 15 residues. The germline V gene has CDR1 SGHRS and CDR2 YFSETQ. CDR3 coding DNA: TGCGCCAGCAGCTTTGGACAAGCGAGCACAGGTACGCAGTATTTT. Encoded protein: CASSFGQASTGTQYF.

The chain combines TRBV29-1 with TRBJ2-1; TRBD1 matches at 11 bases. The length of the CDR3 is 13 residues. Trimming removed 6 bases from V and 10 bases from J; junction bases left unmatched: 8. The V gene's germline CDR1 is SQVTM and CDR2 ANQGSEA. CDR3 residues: CSVGQGGWVEQFF. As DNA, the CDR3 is TGCAGCGTGGGACAGGGGGGGTGGGTAGAGCAGTTCTTC.

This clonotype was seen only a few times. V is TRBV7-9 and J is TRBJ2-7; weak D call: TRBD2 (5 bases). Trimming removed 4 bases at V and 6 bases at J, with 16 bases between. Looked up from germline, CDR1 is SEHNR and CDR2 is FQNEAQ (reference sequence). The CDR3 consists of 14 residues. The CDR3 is CASSSDDPAGEQYF. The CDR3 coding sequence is TGTGCCAGCAGCTCGGACGATCCGGCGGGCGAGCAGTACTTC.

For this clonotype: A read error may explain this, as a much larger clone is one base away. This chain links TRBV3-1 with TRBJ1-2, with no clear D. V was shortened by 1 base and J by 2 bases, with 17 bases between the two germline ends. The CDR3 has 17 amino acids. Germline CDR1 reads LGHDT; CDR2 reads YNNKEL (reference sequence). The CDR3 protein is CASSQGRPWRDNYGYTF. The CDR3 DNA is TGTGCCAGCAGCCAAGGTAGACCGTGGAGAGACAACTATGGCTACACCTTC.

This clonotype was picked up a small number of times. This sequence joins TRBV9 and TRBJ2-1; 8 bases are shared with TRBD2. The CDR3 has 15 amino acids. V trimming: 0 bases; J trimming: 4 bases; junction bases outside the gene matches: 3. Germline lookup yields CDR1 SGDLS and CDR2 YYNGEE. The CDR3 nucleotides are TGTGCCAGCAGCGTAGGGGCGGGGGGATACAATGAGCAGTTCTTC. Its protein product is CASSVGAGGYNEQFF.

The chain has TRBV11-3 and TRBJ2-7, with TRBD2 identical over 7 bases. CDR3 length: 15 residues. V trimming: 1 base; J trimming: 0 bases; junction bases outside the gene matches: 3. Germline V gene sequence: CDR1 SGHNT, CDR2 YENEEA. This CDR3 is CASSLGSGDSYEQYF. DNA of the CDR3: TGTGCCAGCAGCTTAGGGAGCGGGGACTCCTACGAGCAGTACTTC.

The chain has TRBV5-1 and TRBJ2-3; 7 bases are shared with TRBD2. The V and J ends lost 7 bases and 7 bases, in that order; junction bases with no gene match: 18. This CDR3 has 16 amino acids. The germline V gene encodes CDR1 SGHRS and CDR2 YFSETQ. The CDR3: CASSGGGSGAPYTQYF. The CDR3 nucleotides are TGCGCCAGCTCCGGGGGAGGAAGCGGGGCCCCCTATACGCAGTATTTT.

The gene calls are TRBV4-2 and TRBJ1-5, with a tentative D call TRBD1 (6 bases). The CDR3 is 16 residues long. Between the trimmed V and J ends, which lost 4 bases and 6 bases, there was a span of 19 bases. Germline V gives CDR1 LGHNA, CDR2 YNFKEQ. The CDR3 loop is CASSPQRGQQGQPQHF. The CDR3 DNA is TGTGCCAGCAGCCCACAAAGAGGACAGCAAGGTCAGCCCCAGCATTTT.

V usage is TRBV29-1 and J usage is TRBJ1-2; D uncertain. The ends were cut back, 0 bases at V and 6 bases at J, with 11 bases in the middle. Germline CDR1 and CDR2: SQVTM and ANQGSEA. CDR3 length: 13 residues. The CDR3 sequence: CSVEDSRFDGYTF. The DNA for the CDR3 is TGCAGCGTTGAAGATTCCAGGTTTGATGGCTACACCTTC.

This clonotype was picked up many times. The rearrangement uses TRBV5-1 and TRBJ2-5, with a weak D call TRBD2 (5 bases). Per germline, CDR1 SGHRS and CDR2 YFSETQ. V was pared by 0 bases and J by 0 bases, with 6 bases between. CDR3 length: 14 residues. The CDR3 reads CASSLGRDQETQYF. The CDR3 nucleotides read TGCGCCAGCAGCTTGGGGCGGGACCAAGAGACCCAGTACTTC.

The CDR3 DNA reads as TGTGCCAGCAGTTACACCTCAGGTGCATATGGCTACACCTTC. Encoded protein: CASSYTSGAYGYTF. The V gene is TRBV6-5, the J gene TRBJ1-2; D unclear. CDR3 length: 14 residues. V gave up 2 bases and J gave up 5 bases, with 12 bases separating them. From germline, CDR1 is MNHEY and CDR2 SVGAGI.

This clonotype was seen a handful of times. Here the CDR3 DNA reads TGTGCCAGCTCACCAGGTTACCAGGGCTACGAGCAGTACTTC. It encodes CASSPGYQGYEQYF. The chain recombines TRBV18 with TRBJ2-7, with D tentatively TRBD1 (5 bases). V lost 2 bases, J lost 3 bases, and 11 bases lay in between. The CDR3 sequence is 14 residues long. The germline CDR1 and CDR2 sequences are KGHSH and LQKENI.

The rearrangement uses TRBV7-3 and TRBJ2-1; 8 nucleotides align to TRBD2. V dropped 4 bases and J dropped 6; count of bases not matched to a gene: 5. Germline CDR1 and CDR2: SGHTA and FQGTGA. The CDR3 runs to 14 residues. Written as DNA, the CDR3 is TGTGCCAGCAGCTACCCGGGGGGGCGCAATGAGCAGTTCTTC. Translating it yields CASSYPGGRNEQFF.

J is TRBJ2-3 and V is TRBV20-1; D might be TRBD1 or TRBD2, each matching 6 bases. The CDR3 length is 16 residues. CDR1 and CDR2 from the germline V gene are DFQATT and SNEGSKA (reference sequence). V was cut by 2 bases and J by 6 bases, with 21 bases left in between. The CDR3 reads CSARPGQIRAGDTQYF. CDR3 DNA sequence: TGCAGTGCTAGACCAGGACAGATTAGGGCGGGGGATACGCAGTATTTT.

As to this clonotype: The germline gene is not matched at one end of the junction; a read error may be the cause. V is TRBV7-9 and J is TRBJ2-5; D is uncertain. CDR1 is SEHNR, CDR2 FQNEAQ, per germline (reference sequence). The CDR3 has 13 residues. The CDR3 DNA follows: TGTGCCAGCAGCTTATTTGAACAAGAGACCCAGTGCTTC. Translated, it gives CASSLFEQETQCF.

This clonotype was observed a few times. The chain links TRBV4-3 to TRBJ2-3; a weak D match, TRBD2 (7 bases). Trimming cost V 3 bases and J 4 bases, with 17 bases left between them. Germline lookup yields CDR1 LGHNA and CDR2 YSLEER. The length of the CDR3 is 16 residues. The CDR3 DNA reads TGCGCCAGCAGCCACGGAGAGGGGGGGAGGGCAGATACGCAGTATTTT. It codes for CASSHGEGGRADTQYF.

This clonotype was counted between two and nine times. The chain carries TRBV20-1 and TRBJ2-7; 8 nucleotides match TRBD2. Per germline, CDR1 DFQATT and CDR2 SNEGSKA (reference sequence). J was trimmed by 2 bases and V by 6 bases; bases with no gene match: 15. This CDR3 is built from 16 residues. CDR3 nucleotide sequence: TGCAGTGCCCCAGACCCAACCTCCGGGGGGGCCTACGAGCAGTACTTC. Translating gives CSAPDPTSGGAYEQYF.

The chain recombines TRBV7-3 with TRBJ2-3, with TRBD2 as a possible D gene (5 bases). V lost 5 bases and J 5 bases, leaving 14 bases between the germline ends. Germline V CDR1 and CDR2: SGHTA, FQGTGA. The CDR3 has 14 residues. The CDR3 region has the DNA TGTGCCAGCAGCCCAGGCAGCGGAGAAGATACGCAGTATTTT. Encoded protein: CASSPGSGEDTQYF.

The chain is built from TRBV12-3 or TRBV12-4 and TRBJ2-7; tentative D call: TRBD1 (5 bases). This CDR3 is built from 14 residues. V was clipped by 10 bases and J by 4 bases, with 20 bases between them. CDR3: CATRLTDKDYEQYF. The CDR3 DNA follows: TGTGCCACTCGGCTGACGGACAAGGATTACGAGCAGTACTTC.

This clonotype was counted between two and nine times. The CDR3: CSANTGYTF. CDR3 nucleotides: TGCAGTGCTAATACCGGCTACACCTTC. The V gene is TRBV20-1, the J gene TRBJ1-2; D remains ambiguous. The CDR3 totals 9 residues. The V and J ends lost 4 bases and 8 bases respectively, with 5 bases between them. Germline V lookup: CDR1 DFQATT, CDR2 SNEGSKA (reference sequence).

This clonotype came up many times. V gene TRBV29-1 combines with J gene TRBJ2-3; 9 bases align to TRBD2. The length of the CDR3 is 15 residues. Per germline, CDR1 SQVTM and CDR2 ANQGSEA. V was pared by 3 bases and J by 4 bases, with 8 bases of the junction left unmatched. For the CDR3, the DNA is TGCAGCGTTGATCCCTCGCGGGGGGGGTCAGATACGCAGTATTTT. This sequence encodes CSVDPSRGGSDTQYF.

The CDR3: CASSLYTALQQFF. CDR3 in DNA: TGTGCCAGCAGCCTCTATACGGCCCTTCAGCAGTTCTTC. J is TRBJ2-1 and V is TRBV3-1; D ambiguous. Trimming removed 4 bases at V and 11 bases at J, with 15 bases between. The CDR3 length is 13 residues. The germline V gene has CDR1 LGHDT and CDR2 YNNKEL (reference sequence).

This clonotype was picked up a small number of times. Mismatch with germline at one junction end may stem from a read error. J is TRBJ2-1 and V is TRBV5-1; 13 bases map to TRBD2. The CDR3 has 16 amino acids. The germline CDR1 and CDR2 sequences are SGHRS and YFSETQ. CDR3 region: CASSPGLAGPYNEQFF. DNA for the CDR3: TGTGCCAGCAGCCCGGGACTAGCGGGACCCTACAATGAGCAGTTCTTC.

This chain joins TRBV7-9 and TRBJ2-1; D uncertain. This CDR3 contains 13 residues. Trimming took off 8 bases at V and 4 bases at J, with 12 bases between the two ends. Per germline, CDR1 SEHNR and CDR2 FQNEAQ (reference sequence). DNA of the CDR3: TGTGCCAGCGGCACCAGAGATTACAATGAGCAGTTCTTC. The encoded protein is CASGTRDYNEQFF.

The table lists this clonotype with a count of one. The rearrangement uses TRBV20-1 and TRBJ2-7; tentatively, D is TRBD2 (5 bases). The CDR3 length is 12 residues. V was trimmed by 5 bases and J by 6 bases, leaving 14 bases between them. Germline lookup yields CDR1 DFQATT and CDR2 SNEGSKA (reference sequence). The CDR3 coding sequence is TGCAGTGCTTACCCAGGAGGAGGCGAGCAGTACTTC. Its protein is CSAYPGGGEQYF.

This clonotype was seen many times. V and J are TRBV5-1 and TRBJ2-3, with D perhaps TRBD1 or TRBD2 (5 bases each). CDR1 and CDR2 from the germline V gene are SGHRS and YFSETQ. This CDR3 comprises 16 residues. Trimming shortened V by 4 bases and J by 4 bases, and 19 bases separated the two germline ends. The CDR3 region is CASSRWDGAPPDTQYF. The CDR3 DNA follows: TGCGCCAGCAGCCGATGGGACGGGGCCCCTCCAGATACGCAGTATTTT. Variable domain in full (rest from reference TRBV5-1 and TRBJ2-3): KAGVTQTPRYLIKTRGQQVTLSCSPISGHRSVSWYQQTPGQGLQFLFEYFSETQRNKGNFPGRFSGRQFSNSRSEMNVSTLELGDSALYLCASSRWDGAPPDTQYFGPGTRLTVL.

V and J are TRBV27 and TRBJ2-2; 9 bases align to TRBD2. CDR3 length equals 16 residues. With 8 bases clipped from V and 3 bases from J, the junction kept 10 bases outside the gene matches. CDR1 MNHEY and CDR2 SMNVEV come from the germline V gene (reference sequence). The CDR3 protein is CASPTEVAGDTGELFF. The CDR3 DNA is TGTGCCAGCCCCACCGAGGTAGCGGGAGACACCGGGGAGCTGTTTTTT.

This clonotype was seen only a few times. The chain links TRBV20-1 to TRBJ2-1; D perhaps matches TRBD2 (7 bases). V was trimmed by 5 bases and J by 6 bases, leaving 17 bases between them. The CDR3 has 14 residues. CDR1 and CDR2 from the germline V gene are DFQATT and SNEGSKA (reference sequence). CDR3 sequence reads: CSAPSGRGANEQFF. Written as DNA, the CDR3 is TGCAGTGCTCCTAGCGGTAGGGGGGCCAATGAGCAGTTCTTC.

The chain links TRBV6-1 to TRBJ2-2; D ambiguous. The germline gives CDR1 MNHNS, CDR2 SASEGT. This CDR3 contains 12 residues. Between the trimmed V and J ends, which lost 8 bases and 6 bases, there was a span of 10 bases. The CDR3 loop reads CASWKSSGELFF. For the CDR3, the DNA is TGTGCCAGCTGGAAGAGTTCCGGGGAGCTGTTTTTT.

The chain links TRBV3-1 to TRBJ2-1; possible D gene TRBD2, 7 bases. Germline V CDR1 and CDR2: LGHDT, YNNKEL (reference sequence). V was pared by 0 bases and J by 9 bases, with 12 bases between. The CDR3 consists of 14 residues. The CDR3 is CASSQEGGGGEQFF. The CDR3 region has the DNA TGTGCCAGCAGCCAAGAAGGGGGGGGCGGTGAGCAGTTCTTC.